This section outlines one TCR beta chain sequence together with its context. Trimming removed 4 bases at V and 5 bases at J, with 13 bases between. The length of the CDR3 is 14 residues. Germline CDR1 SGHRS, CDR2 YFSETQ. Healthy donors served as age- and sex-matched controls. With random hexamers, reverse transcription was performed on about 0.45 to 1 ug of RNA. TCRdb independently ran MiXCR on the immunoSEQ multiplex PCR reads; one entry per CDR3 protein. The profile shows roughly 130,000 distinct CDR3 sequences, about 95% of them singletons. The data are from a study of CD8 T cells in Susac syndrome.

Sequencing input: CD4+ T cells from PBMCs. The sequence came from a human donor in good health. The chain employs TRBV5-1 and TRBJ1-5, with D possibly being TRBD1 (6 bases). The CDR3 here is CASSKDSGDQPQHF. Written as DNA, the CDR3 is TGCGCCAGCAGCAAGGACAGTGGGGATCAGCCCCAGCATTTT.